These 15 T cell receptor beta chains originate from one sample sequenced in a study of OX40 agonist ivuxolimab in advanced cancers. Sequencing was performed with immunoSEQ multiplex PCR; in TCRdb, only in-frame clones are kept and a portion is missing. The sample includes over 45,000 clones, roughly 86% of them seen just once. This specimen was CD4+ or CD8+ T cells sorted from blood, taken in a trial of the OX40 agonist ivuxolimab. The receptors were sampled from an adult with an advanced solid tumor such as melanoma, head and neck, liver or kidney cancer.

The chain joins TRBV27 to TRBJ2-1; possible D gene TRBD2, 5 bases. V was trimmed by 5 bases and J by 5 bases, leaving 16 bases between them. CDR3 length equals 15 residues. Germline V gene sequence: CDR1 MNHEY, CDR2 SMNVEV (reference sequence). As DNA, the CDR3 is TGTGCCAGCAGTCCCATCTGGGCGAGGGACAATGAGCAGTTCTTC. Its translation is CASSPIWARDNEQFF.

This clone occurred once. The V and J genes are TRBV29-1 and TRBJ1-2; 7 bases align to TRBD1. Germline trimming cut 4 bases from V and 2 bases from J; bases unmatched to any gene: 7. Germline V lookup: CDR1 SQVTM, CDR2 ANQGSEA. This CDR3 region has 14 residues. The CDR3 coding sequence is TGCAGCGTTGGGGACACAGGGGCGAACTATGGCTACACCTTC. Translation: CSVGDTGANYGYTF.

This chain connects TRBV11-2 to TRBJ2-5; TRBD2 agrees at 14 bases. The J call may be wrong; the DNA end is better matched by TRBJ2-7. CDR3 length: 18 residues. CDR1 SGHAT and CDR2 FQNNGV come from the germline V gene. CDR3 amino acids: CASSFSPSTSGGVYEQYF. The CDR3 nucleotides read TGTGCCAGCAGCTTCTCTCCGTCGACTAGCGGGGGGGTCTACGAGCAGTACTTC.

The chain is built from TRBV2 and TRBJ1-1, with 8 positions matching TRBD1. The CDR3 covers 14 residues. Germline CDR1 is SNHLY and CDR2 is FYNNEI. The trim removed 6 bases at V and 3 bases at J, leaving 6 bases unmatched. This CDR3 is CASRGQGAYTEAFF. The CDR3 nucleotides are TGTGCCAGCAGGGGGCAGGGGGCTTACACTGAAGCTTTCTTT.

J is TRBJ1-1 and V is TRBV15; 9 nucleotides match TRBD1. The ends lost 3 bases at V and 6 bases at J; junction bases unmatched: 17. CDR1 LNHNV and CDR2 YYDKDF come from the germline V gene (reference sequence). The CDR3 is 18 amino acids. The CDR3 region has the DNA TGTGCCACCAGCAGCCCCCGGGGGACAGGGACGCCGAGAGCTGAAGCTTTCTTT. Translation gives CATSSPRGTGTPRAEAFF.

This rearrangement joins TRBV6-5 to TRBJ1-2; D gene unclear. The CDR3 is made up of 12 amino acids. V lost 7 bases, J lost 7 bases, and 13 bases lay in between. CDR1 and CDR2 (germline): MNHEY, SVGAGI. Here the CDR3 reads CASTPGFLGYTF. Written as DNA, the CDR3 is TGTGCCAGCACCCCGGGTTTTCTTGGCTACACCTTC.

The chain is built from TRBV4-1 and TRBJ1-4; D unresolved. This CDR3 spans 14 amino acids. The germline V gene has CDR1 MGHRA and CDR2 YSYEKL. V shed 1 base and J shed 6 bases, with 9 bases lying between them. In nucleotides, the CDR3 is TGCGCCAGCAGCCAAGGAGGTTTCGATGAAAAACTGTTTTTT. This sequence encodes CASSQGGFDEKLFF.

The chain has TRBV30 and TRBJ1-4; TRBD1 agrees at 8 bases. The germline V gene encodes CDR1 GTSNPN and CDR2 SVGIG (reference sequence). The CDR3 runs 13 residues. V trimming: 1 base; J trimming: 5 bases; junction bases outside the gene matches: 0. CDR3 nucleotide sequence: TGTGCCTGGAGTGCAGGGGGCAATGAAAAACTGTTTTTT. It codes for CAWSAGGNEKLFF.

The chain combines TRBV6-1 with TRBJ1-1; D is ambiguous. V was cut by 2 bases and J by 8 bases, with 18 bases left in between. The CDR3 length is 15 residues. Germline CDR1 reads MNHNS; CDR2 reads SASEGT. The CDR3 DNA reads TGTGCCAGCAGTGAAAGGCAGCCCAGGACGCACGAAGCTTTCTTT. Its protein is CASSERQPRTHEAFF.

There are a few counts of this clone. In nucleotides, the CDR3 is TGTGCCAGCAGTGTAACCCAAGATAATTCACCCCTCCACTTT. It translates to CASSVTQDNSPLHF. This chain connects TRBV2 to TRBJ1-6; D not certain. Germline V gene lookup returns CDR1 SNHLY and CDR2 FYNNEI. This CDR3 has 14 residues. V lost 4 bases and J 5 bases, leaving 9 bases between the germline ends.

V gene TRBV4-2 combines with J gene TRBJ2-3; 10 bases are a match to TRBD2. The V gene end was trimmed by 0 bases and the J gene end by 1 base; junction bases not matched to a gene: 1. The CDR3 is 16 amino acids. The V gene's germline CDR1 is LGHNA and CDR2 YNFKEQ. The CDR3 region has the DNA TGTGCCAGCAGCCAAGATACTAGCGGGGGCACAGATACGCAGTATTTT. As protein: CASSQDTSGGTDTQYF.

This chain connects TRBV13 to TRBJ1-3; no clear D gene. The CDR3 covers 15 residues. Trimming shortened V by 5 bases and J by 2 bases, and 13 bases separated the two germline ends. Germline lookup yields CDR1 PRHDT and CDR2 FYEKMQ (reference sequence). The CDR3 region is CASSGRTEAGNTIYF. CDR3 nucleotides: TGTGCCAGCAGCGGCCGAACAGAGGCTGGAAACACCATATATTTT.

This clone appeared a single time. The CDR3 loop reads CASSPRTAHNSPLHF. The CDR3 nucleotides are TGTGCCAGCAGCCCTAGGACAGCTCATAATTCACCCCTCCACTTT. This chain uses TRBV7-8 with TRBJ1-6; TRBD1 might be the D (6 bases). V was clipped by 5 bases and J by 5 bases, with 13 bases between them. This CDR3 has 15 residues. Germline values: CDR1 SGHVS, CDR2 FQNEAQ. Variable domain in full (rest from reference TRBV7-8 and TRBJ1-6): GAGVSQSPRYKVAKRGQDVALRCDPISGHVSLFWYQQALGQGPEFLTYFQNEAQLDKSGLPSDRFFAERPEGSVSTLKIQRTQQEDSAVYLCASSPRTAHNSPLHFGNGTRLTVT.

The chain's CDR3 is CASRTLAGVTYEQYF. CDR3 coding DNA: TGTGCCAGCAGAACTCTAGCGGGGGTTACCTACGAGCAGTACTTC. The chain recombines TRBV6-5 with TRBJ2-7; 10 nucleotides match TRBD2. V dropped 6 bases and J dropped 2; count of bases not matched to a gene: 7. Germline-derived CDR1 and CDR2 are MNHEY and SVGAGI. CDR3 size: 15 residues.

The rearrangement uses TRBV5-1 and TRBJ1-5; TRBD1 matches at 7 bases. Unmatched junction bases numbered 9, after V lost 7 bases and J lost 2 bases. The CDR3 runs 15 residues. The germline gives CDR1 SGHRS, CDR2 YFSETQ. The CDR3 reads CASALGGTGNQPQHF. Written as DNA, the CDR3 is TGCGCCAGCGCCCTGGGGGGGACAGGCAATCAGCCCCAGCATTTT.